This T cell receptor beta chain was identified during a study of shared clonotypes between healthy human individuals. Trimming pared 4 bases from V and 4 bases from J, leaving 25 bases between. CDR1 and CDR2 from the germline V gene are ENHRY and SYGVKD. This CDR3 comprises 18 residues. Template for every sorted-subset replicate PCR totaled around 200 ng DNA, around 33,000 T cell genomes. Some clones are missing from TCRdb's copy, which holds only in-frame ones; the method was immunoSEQ multiplex PCR. Altogether approximately 1.5 million clones are present, under 99% being singletons, with the ten largest covering approximately 0.44%.

The TCR originated in a man aged 30 to 39 in good health. Sequencing used naive CD4+ T cells sorted from blood. Indicated subset: CD45RA+ positively selected. The rearrangement links TRBV10-3 to TRBJ2-5, with D perhaps TRBD1 or TRBD2 (7 bases each). The CDR3 DNA is TGTGCCATCAGTGCGGGTGTAGGCAGGGGGGGCTTAAGAGAGACCCAGTACTTC. It translates to CAISAGVGRGGLRETQYF.